This T cell receptor (beta chain) was documented in a study of blood T cell repertoires in COVID-19. Across the whole study: Samples came from the United States, Italy and Spain, spanning acute and convalescent COVID-19. PBMCs, B-cell-depleted T cells, or T cells provided the cDNA or gDNA that made up the material.

Trimming shortened V by 4 bases and J by 4 bases, and 17 bases separated the two germline ends. The CDR3 consists of 16 residues. Germline CDR1 reads LGHDT; CDR2 reads YNNKEL (reference sequence). In the study's own analysis: Estimates of nucleated cell counts were drawn from the amplification of reference gene primers. Here immunoSEQ multiplex PCR was the method, and the copy in TCRdb shows in-frame clones only, minus some. V, J and clone size are taken as reported in that table, and D and trimming were inferred from the DNA itself. This table holds 55,000 to 75,000 clones, less than 75% found once.

V is TRBV3-1 (or the pseudogene TRBV3-2) and J is TRBJ2-1; D perhaps matches TRBD2 (6 bases). The source of this sequence is a man aged 55 to 70 with acute or convalescent COVID-19. Sequencing was carried out using peripheral blood. The CDR3 loop reads CASSPRSLRGYNEQFF. The CDR3, as DNA: TGTGCCAGCAGCCCCCGCAGTTTACGGGGGTACAATGAGCAGTTCTTC.